This TCR beta chain was identified in a study of cytomegalovirus exposure and HLA in healthy donors. 60 Vbeta and 13 Jbeta primers were used in PCR. Clones were sequenced by immunoSEQ multiplex PCR, and TCRdb holds only the in-frame ones, with some missing. The sample contains 140,000 or so clones, approximately 80% of which appear only once. Germline V lookup: CDR1 MNHNS, CDR2 SASEGT. Unmatched junction bases numbered 6, after V lost 4 bases and J lost 2 bases. This CDR3 is 16 amino acids long. This rearrangement joins TRBV6-1 to TRBJ2-1, with 9 bases lining up with TRBD2. The sequenced material came from PBMCs. The clonotype comes from a man aged 40-55 years in good health and CMV-seronegative. CDR3 nucleotide sequence: TGTGCCAGCAGTGGCTCTCTAGCGGGGACCTACAATGAGCAGTTCTTC. The encoded protein is CASSGSLAGTYNEQFF.